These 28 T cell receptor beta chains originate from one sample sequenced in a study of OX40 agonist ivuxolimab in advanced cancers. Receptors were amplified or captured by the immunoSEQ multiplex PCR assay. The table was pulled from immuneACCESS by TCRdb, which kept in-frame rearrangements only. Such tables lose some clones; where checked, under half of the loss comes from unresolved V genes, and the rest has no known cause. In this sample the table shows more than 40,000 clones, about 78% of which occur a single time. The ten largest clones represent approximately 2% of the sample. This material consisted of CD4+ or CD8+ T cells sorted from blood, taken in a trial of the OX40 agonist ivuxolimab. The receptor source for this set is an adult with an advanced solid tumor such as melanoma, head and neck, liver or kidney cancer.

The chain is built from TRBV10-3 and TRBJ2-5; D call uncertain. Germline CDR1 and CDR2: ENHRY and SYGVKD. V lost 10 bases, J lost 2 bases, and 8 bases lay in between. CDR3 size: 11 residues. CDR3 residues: CATRIQETQYF. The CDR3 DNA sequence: TGTGCCACCAGGATTCAAGAGACCCAGTACTTC.

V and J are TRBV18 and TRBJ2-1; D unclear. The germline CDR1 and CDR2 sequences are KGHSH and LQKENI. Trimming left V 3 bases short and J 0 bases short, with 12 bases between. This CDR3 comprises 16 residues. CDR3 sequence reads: CASSPVVSFSYNEQFF. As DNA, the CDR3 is TGTGCCAGCTCACCTGTCGTCTCCTTCTCCTACAATGAGCAGTTCTTC.

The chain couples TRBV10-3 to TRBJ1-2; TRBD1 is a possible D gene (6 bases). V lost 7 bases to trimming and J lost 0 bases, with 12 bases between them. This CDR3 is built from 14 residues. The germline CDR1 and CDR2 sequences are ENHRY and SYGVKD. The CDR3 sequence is CAITPQGPNYGYTF. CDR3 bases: TGTGCCATCACCCCTCAGGGGCCTAACTATGGCTACACCTTC.

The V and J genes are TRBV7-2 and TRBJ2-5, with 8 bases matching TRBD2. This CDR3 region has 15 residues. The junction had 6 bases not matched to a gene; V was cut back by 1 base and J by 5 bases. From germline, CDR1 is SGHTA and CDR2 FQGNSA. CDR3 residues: CASSLGAGGMETQYF. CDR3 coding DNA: TGTGCCAGCAGCTTAGGGGCGGGAGGAATGGAGACCCAGTACTTC. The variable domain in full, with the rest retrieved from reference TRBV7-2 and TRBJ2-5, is GAGVSQSPSNKVTEKGKDVELRCDPISGHTALYWYRQSLGQGLEFLIYFQGNSAPDKSGLPSDRFSAERTGGSVSTLTIQRTQQEDSAVYLCASSLGAGGMETQYFGPGTRLLVL.

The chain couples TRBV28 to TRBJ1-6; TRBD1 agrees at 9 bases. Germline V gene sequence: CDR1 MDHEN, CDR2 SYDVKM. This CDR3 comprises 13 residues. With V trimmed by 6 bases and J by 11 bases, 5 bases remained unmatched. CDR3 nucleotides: TGTGCCAGCAGGACAGGGGGAACGACACCCCTCCACTTT. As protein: CASRTGGTTPLHF.

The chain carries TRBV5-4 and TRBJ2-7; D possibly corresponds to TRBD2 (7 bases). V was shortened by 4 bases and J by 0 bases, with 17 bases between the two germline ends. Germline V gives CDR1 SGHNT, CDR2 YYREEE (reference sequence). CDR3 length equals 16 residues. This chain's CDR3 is CASSRGRGGPSYEQYF. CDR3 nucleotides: TGTGCCAGCAGCCGGGGTAGGGGGGGCCCCTCCTACGAGCAGTACTTC.

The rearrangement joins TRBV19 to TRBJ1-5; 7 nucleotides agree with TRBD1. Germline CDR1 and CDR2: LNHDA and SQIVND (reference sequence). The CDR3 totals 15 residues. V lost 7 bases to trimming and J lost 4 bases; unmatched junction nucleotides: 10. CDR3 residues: CASKGGEGDNQPQHF. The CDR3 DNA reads TGTGCCAGTAAAGGGGGCGAGGGTGATAATCAGCCCCAGCATTTT.

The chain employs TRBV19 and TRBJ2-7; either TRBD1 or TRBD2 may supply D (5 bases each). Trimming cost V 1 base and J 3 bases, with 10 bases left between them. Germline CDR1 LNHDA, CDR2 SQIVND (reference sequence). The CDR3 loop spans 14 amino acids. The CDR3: CASSIGGEFYEQYF. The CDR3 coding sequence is TGTGCCAGTAGTATAGGAGGGGAATTCTACGAGCAGTACTTC. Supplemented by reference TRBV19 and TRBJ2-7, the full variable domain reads DGGITQSPKYLFRKEGQNVTLSCEQNLNHDAMYWYRQDPGQGLRLIYYSQIVNDFQKGDIAEGYSVSREKKESFPLTVTSAQKNPTAFYLCASSIGGEFYEQYFGPGTRLTVT.

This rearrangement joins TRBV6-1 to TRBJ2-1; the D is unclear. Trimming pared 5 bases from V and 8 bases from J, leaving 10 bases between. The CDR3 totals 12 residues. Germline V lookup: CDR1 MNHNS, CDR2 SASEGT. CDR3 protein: CASSLEAYEQFF. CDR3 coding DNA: TGTGCCAGCAGTTTAGAGGCGTATGAGCAGTTCTTC.

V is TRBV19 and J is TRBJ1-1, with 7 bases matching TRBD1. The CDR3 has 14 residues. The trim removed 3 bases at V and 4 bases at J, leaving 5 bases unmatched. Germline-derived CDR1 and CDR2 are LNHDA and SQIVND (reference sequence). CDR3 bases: TGTGCCAGTAGTATCAACAGGGGTCCCACTGAAGCTTTCTTT. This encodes CASSINRGPTEAFF.

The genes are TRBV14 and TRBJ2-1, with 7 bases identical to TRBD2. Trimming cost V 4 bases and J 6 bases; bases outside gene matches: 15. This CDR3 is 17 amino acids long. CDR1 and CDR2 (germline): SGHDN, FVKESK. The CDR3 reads CASSPPTRAGRVNEQFF. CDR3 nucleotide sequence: TGTGCCAGCAGCCCTCCAACCCGAGCGGGACGGGTCAATGAGCAGTTCTTC.

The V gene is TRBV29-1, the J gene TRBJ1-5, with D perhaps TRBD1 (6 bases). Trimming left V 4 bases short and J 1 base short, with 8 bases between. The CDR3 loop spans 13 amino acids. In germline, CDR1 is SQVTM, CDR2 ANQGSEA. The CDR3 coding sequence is TGCAGCGTTGCCCAGGGGAGCAATCAGCCCCAGCATTTT. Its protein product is CSVAQGSNQPQHF.

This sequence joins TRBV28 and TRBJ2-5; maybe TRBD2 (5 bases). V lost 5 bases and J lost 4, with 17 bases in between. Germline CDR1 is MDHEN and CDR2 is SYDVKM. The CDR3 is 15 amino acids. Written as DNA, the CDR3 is TGTGCCAGCAGTCCCTTTAGCGCCGGGCCAGAGACCCAGTACTTC. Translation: CASSPFSAGPETQYF. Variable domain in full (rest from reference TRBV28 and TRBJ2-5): DVKVTQSSRYLVKRTGEKVFLECVQDMDHENMFWYRQDPGLGLRLIYFSYDVKMKEKGDIPEGYSVSREKKERFSLILESASTNQTSMYLCASSPFSAGPETQYFGPGTRLLVL.

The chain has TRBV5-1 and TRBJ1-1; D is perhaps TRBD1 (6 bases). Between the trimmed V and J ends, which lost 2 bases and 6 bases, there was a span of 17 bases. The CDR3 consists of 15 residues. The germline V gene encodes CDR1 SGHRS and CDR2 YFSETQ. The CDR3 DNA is TGCGCCAGCAGCTTCCAAACAGGGCCAACGGCTGAAGCTTTCTTT. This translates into CASSFQTGPTAEAFF.

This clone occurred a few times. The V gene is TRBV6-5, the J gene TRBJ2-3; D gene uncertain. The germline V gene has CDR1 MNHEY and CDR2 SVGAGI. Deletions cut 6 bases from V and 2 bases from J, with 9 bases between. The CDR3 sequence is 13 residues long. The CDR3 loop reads CASSREFTDTQYF. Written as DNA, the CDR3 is TGTGCCAGCAGCCGTGAGTTCACAGATACGCAGTATTTT.

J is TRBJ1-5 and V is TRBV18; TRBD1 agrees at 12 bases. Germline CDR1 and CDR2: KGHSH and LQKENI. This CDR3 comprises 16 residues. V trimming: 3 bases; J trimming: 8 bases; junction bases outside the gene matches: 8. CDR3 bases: TGTGCCAGCTCACCGACGGGACAGGGGGCTTTGAAGCCCCAGCATTTT. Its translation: CASSPTGQGALKPQHF.

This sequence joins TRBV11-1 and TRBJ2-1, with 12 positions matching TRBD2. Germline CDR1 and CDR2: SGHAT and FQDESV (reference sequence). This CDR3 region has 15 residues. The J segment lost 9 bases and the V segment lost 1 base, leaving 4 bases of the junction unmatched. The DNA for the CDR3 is TGTGCCAGCAGCTTAGGTCCTAGCGGGAGGGGTGAGCAGTTCTTC. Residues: CASSLGPSGRGEQFF. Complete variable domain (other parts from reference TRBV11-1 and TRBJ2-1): EAEVAQSPRYKITEKSQAVAFWCDPISGHATLYWYRQILGQGPELLVQFQDESVVDDSQLPKDRFSAERLKGVDSTLKIQPAELGDSAMYLCASSLGPSGRGEQFFGPGTRLTVL.

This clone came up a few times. The CDR3 loop is CASSPHRDGTEAFF. The CDR3 region has the DNA TGTGCCAGCAGTCCTCACAGGGATGGCACTGAAGCTTTCTTT. The chain links TRBV28 to TRBJ1-1, with D possibly TRBD1 on 6 matching bases. Germline V gene data show CDR1 as MDHEN and CDR2 as SYDVKM. This CDR3 contains 14 residues. The V and J ends lost 5 bases and 4 bases respectively, with 14 bases between them.

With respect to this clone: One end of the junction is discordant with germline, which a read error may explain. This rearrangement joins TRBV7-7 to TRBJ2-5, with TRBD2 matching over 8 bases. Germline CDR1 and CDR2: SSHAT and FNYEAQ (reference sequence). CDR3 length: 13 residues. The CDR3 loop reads CASSGLAGETQYF. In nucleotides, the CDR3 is TGTGCTAGCAGCGGCCTAGCGGGAGAGACCCAGTACTTC.

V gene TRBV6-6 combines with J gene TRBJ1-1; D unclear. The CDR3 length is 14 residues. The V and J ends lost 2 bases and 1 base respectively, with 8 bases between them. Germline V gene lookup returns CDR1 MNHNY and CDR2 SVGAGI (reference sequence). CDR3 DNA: TGTGCCAGCAGTTACGGGAGTGGGAACACTGAAGCTTTCTTT. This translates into CASSYGSGNTEAFF.

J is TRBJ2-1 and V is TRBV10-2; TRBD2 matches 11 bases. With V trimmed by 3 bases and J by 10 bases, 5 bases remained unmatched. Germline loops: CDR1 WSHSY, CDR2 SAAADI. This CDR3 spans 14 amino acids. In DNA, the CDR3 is TGCGCCAGCAGTGAACTAGCGGGAGTAGGGGAGCAGTTCTTC. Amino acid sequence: CASSELAGVGEQFF.

CDR3 coding DNA: TGTGCCAGCAGCCGGACAGGAGCGAACACCGGGGAGCTGTTTTTT. It is translated as CASSRTGANTGELFF. This chain links TRBV11-2 with TRBJ2-2; 7 bases are shared with TRBD1. This CDR3 has 15 amino acids. Germline CDR1 SGHAT, CDR2 FQNNGV. V lost 5 bases, J lost 0 bases, and 3 bases stayed unmatched.

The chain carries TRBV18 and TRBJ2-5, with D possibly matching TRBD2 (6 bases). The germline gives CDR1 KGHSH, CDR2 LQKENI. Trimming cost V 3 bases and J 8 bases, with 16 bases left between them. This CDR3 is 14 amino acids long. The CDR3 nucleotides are TGTGCCAGCTCACCTATCCGGGACTCTGCTACCCAGTACTTC. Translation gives CASSPIRDSATQYF.

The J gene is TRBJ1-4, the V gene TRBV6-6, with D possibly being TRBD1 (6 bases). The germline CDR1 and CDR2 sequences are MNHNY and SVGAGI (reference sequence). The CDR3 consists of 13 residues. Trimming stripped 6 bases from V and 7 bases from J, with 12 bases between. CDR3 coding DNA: TGTGCCAGCAGCCGGGGGCAGGGTGAAAAACTGTTTTTT. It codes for CASSRGQGEKLFF.

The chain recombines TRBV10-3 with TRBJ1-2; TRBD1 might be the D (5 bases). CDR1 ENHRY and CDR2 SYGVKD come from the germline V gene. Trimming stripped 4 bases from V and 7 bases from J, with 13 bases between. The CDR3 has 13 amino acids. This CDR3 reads CAISVGGGAGYTF. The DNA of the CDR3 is TGTGCCATCAGTGTGGGGGGAGGGGCTGGCTACACCTTC.

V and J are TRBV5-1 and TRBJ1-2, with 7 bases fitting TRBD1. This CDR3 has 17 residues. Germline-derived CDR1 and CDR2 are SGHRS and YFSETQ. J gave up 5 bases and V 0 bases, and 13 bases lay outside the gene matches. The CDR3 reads CASSLGGDRVRTYGYTF. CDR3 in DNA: TGCGCCAGCAGCTTGGGGGGAGACAGGGTTCGGACGTATGGCTACACCTTC.

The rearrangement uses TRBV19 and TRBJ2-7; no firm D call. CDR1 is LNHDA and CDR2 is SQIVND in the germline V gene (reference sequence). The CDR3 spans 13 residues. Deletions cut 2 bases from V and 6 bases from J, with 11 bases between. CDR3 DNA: TGTGCCAGTAGTATAACACACCCCGGCGAGCAGTACTTC. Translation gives CASSITHPGEQYF.

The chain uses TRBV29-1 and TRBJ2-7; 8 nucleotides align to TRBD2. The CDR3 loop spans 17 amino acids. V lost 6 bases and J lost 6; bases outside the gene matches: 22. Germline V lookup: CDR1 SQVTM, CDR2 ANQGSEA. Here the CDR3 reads CSVARGSLAGTPLEQYF. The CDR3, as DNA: TGCAGCGTCGCGCGTGGGTCTCTAGCGGGCACGCCCCTCGAGCAGTACTTC.